Shown below are 7 T cell receptor beta chains from a single sample sequenced in a study of shared T cell receptors in the human thymus. Sequencing was performed with immunoSEQ multiplex PCR; in TCRdb, only in-frame clones are kept and a portion is missing. The data show hundreds of thousands of clones, around 82% seen once. This sample also appeared in a second study, on human thymus T cells.

The specimen sequenced was thymocytes. The receptors were gathered from a boy younger than two with a congenital heart defect.

The table lists this clone with a count of one. The chain joins TRBV4-3 to TRBJ2-3, with 10 positions matching TRBD1. V shed 0 bases, J shed 2 bases, and the junction held 8 bases outside the gene matches. The germline V gene encodes CDR1 LGHNA and CDR2 YSLEER. This CDR3 has 18 residues. This CDR3 reads CASSQDGGGQGTTDTQYF. Here the CDR3 DNA reads TGCGCCAGCAGCCAAGATGGGGGGGGACAGGGGACCACAGATACGCAGTATTTT.

In this sample, this clone turned up a few times. This sequence joins TRBV5-8 and TRBJ2-3; 10 bases match TRBD2. Germline values: CDR1 SGHTS, CDR2 YDEGEE. The CDR3 is made up of 16 amino acids. The J segment lost 2 bases and the V segment lost 2 bases, leaving 5 bases of the junction unmatched. This CDR3 is CASSLKTSGFTDTQYF. DNA of the CDR3: TGTGCCAGCAGCTTAAAGACTAGCGGGTTCACAGATACGCAGTATTTT.

The chain carries TRBV7-2 and TRBJ2-7, with 13 nucleotides matching TRBD2. Germline V gives CDR1 SGHTA, CDR2 FQGNSA. This CDR3 is 19 amino acids long. V lost 0 bases, J lost 7 bases, and 15 bases stayed unmatched. The CDR3 sequence is CASSLAPRLAGGVVWEQYF. The CDR3 DNA reads TGTGCCAGCAGCTTAGCCCCCCGACTAGCGGGAGGTGTAGTCTGGGAGCAGTACTTC.

The gene calls are TRBV23-1 and TRBJ2-7; D possibly corresponds to TRBD1 (6 bases). TRBV23-1 is an open reading frame whose function is uncertain. Trimming took 7 bases from V and 3 from J, leaving 19 bases between them. This CDR3 is 15 amino acids long. CDR3 sequence: CASIRTESNVYEQYF. DNA of the CDR3: TGCGCCAGCATTCGGACAGAGTCGAATGTCTACGAGCAGTACTTC.

A few counts support this clone. CDR3 loop: CASSQAYRAAGNEQFF. The CDR3 nucleotides are TGCGCCAGCAGCCAGGCCTACCGGGCAGCGGGCAATGAGCAGTTCTTC. V gene TRBV4-3 combines with J gene TRBJ2-1; a weak D match, TRBD2 (6 bases). The CDR3 runs to 16 residues. Germline V gene data show CDR1 as LGHNA and CDR2 as YSLEER. Trimming removed 3 bases at V and 6 bases at J, with 18 bases between.

The chain combines TRBV6-1 with TRBJ1-2; possibly TRBD1 for D (5 bases). The length of the CDR3 is 20 residues. In germline, CDR1 is MNHNS, CDR2 SASEGT. V was trimmed by 1 base and J by 0 bases, leaving 24 bases between them. The CDR3 is CASSEVRGGARFRPNYGYTF. In DNA, the CDR3 is TGTGCCAGCAGTGAAGTGAGGGGAGGGGCGAGGTTCCGCCCTAACTATGGCTACACCTTC.

The rearrangement uses TRBV4-1 and TRBJ2-3; 12 bases align to TRBD2. CDR3 length equals 19 residues. Germline V gene sequence: CDR1 MGHRA, CDR2 YSYEKL. After removal of 1 base from V and 0 bases from J, the junction contained 8 bases not matched to a gene. CDR3 sequence reads: CASSQGGGLAGVSTDTQYF. In nucleotides, the CDR3 is TGCGCCAGCAGCCAAGGGGGGGGACTAGCGGGCGTGAGCACAGATACGCAGTATTTT.